The next 3 T cell receptor beta chains were all read from a single sample in a study of cytomegalovirus exposure and HLA in healthy donors. Primers for the PCR totalled 60 Vbeta and 13 Jbeta. TCRdb's table, derived via immunoSEQ multiplex PCR, lists solely in-frame clones and lacks some. The data contain around 130,000 clones, roughly 82% of them singletons. The material sequenced was PBMCs. Receptors originate from a young woman in good health and CMV-seropositive.

This chain links TRBV11-2 with TRBJ2-1; no clear D. The CDR3 totals 12 residues. V was shortened by 7 bases and J by 8 bases, with 12 bases between the two germline ends. The germline gives CDR1 SGHAT, CDR2 FQNNGV. CDR3 region: CASTNFEDEQFF. CDR3 bases: TGTGCCAGCACCAACTTCGAGGATGAGCAGTTCTTC.

The chain links TRBV10-1 to TRBJ2-1; TRBD2 matches 10 bases. The CDR3 consists of 14 residues. In germline, CDR1 is WNHNN, CDR2 SYGVQD (reference sequence). Trimming at V came to 6 bases and at J to 9 bases, leaving 8 bases not matched to a gene. CDR3 in amino acids: CASSLAGGPSEQFF. CDR3 coding DNA: TGCGCCAGCAGCTTAGCGGGGGGCCCGAGTGAGCAGTTCTTC.

This sequence joins TRBV10-1 and TRBJ2-5; 8 positions match TRBD1. The CDR3 runs 16 residues. Germline V lookup: CDR1 WNHNN, CDR2 SYGVQD (reference sequence). Trimming cost V 0 bases and J 4 bases; bases outside gene matches: 7. CDR3 in amino acids: CASSESAGQGGETQYF. The DNA for the CDR3 is TGCGCCAGCAGTGAGTCAGCCGGACAGGGCGGAGAGACCCAGTACTTC.